This T cell receptor (beta chain) emerged from a study of monozygotic twins with inflammatory bowel disease. Regarding the study as a whole: Compared with healthy twins, IBD patients shared fewer clonotypes with others, especially with disease activity. TCRbeta inverse Simpson diversity was decreased in IBD patients versus healthy co-twins.

CDR1 and CDR2 from the germline V gene are SQVTM and ANQGSEA. This CDR3 has 14 amino acids. As for this clonotype: As yet, its antigen is unknown.

Template switching was used to attach UMIs, which incorporated a 6-nucleotide sample barcode. TCRalpha and TCRbeta cDNA went through nested PCRs of approximately 16 and 10 cycles, two in total. Reprocessing the 5' RACE reads, TCRdb reports a single entry for every CDR3 protein and omits DNA. This sample's clone table lists fewer than 110,000 distinct CDR3 sequences. This TCR was recovered from a human donor with ulcerative colitis or Crohn's disease, or a healthy co-twin of an affected twin (not recorded which). J is TRBJ2-2 and V is TRBV29-1; TCRdb outputs TRBD1, but without DNA this stays unchecked. The source material was blood. This CDR3 is CSALGGRNTGELFF.